One T cell receptor (beta chain) is described in this entry. What it binds is not known. Each TCR beta cDNA library carried unique molecular identifiers. A population of about 0.95 to 10 million T cells gave rise to roughly 0.5 million cDNA molecules. TCRdb passed the PCR reads through MiXCR, listing each CDR3 protein once. Altogether about 200,000 distinct CDR3 sequences are present, over 25% being singletons, with the ten largest covering nearly 3.5%. This entry belongs to a study of post-analysis software for immune sequencing data. Study details: Progressive-relapsing, secondary progressive and relapsing-remitting multiple sclerosis were among the disease courses included.

CDR1 is SNHLY, CDR2 FYNNEI, per germline. The CDR3 runs to 13 residues. V lost 7 bases, J lost 7 bases, and 16 bases lay in between. Study-level results: Patients had higher frequencies than controls of roughly 5 TRBV segments, including TRBV5-6, TRBV5-1 and TRBV20-1. The F measure placed samples prepared in the same batch into strongly shared clusters.

This chain uses TRBV2 with TRBJ2-5; D is possibly TRBD1 or TRBD2 (5 bases each). This TCR came from a girl under 18 with multiple sclerosis. Sequenced: blood. The CDR3 region has the DNA TGTGCCAGCACCACACAGGTTGGGGGGACCCAGTACTTC. Protein: CASTTQVGGTQYF.